These T cell receptor beta chains were read from a single sample in a study of T cell repertoires in ileal Crohn's disease. Only in-frame clones appear in the TCRdb table, and some are missing; sequencing was by immunoSEQ multiplex PCR. The sample records roughly 3,500 clones, around 85% being singletons. Sequenced: ileal tissue. Source of these receptors: an adult with Crohn's disease. Both conserved end residues are part of each CDR3. D genes are given only for firm matches. Only part of the rows carry a size: once, few, many, or a class if the clone is expanded.

.	TRBD2	TRBV13	TRBJ2-7	CASSLVAGRGPSYEQYF	TGTGCCAGCAGCTTAGTAGCGGGGCGGGGACCATCGTACGAGCAGTACTTC
.	.	TRBV6-5	TRBJ1-6	CASSNLGGVPSPLHF	TGTGCCAGCAGCAACCTGGGGGGGGTTCCTTCACCCCTCCACTTT
.	.	TRBV5-1	TRBJ1-2	CASSPHPEGGYTF	TGCGCCAGCAGCCCACATCCGGAGGGTGGCTACACCTTC
few	TRBD2	TRBV7-2	TRBJ2-5	CASSPQRGGQETQYF	TGTGCCAGCAGCCCACAGCGGGGGGGCCAAGAGACCCAGTACTTC
once	.	TRBV5-1	TRBJ1-1	CASSLVRADLNTEAFF	TGCGCCAGCAGCTTAGTGCGAGCGGATCTGAACACTGAAGCTTTCTTT
few	.	TRBV10-3	TRBJ1-1	CAISELTEAFF	TGTGCCATCAGTGAGCTAACTGAAGCTTTCTTT
.	TRBD2	TRBV10-1	TRBJ2-1	CASSQTSGGYNEQFF	TGCGCCAGCAGCCAAACTAGCGGGGGGTACAATGAGCAGTTCTTC
.	.	TRBV7-2	TRBJ2-2	CASSRGASGELFF	TGTGCCAGCAGCCGGGGGGCTTCCGGGGAGCTGTTTTTT
once	.	TRBV4-2	TRBJ1-2	CASSQGRGYTF	TGTGCCAGCAGCCAAGGTCGGGGCTACACCTTC
.	.	TRBV4-1	TRBJ1-4	CASNPILGRDNEKLFF	TGCGCCAGCAACCCCATTCTAGGGCGGGATAATGAAAAACTGTTTTTT
few	TRBD2	TRBV9	TRBJ2-1	CASSGSGGVDEQFF	TGTGCCAGCAGCGGTAGCGGGGGTGTAGATGAGCAGTTCTTC
.	.	TRBV2	TRBJ2-7	CASSEVSEQYF	TGTGCCAGCAGTGAAGTTTCTGAGCAGTACTTC
once	.	TRBV5-6	TRBJ2-7	CASSYWQGRHEQYF	TGTGCCAGCAGCTACTGGCAGGGCCGCCACGAGCAGTACTTC
.	.	TRBV4-1	TRBJ1-1	CASSLRQDMNTEAFF	TGCGCCAGCAGCCTGCGACAGGACATGAACACTGAAGCTTTCTTT
.	TRBD2	TRBV9	TRBJ2-2	CASSLSGGAGTGELFF	TGTGCCAGCAGCCTTAGCGGGGGGGCCGGAACCGGGGAGCTGTTTTTT
.	TRBD1	TRBV25-1	TRBJ2-1	CASSGRRDRTTYNEQFF	TGTGCCAGCAGTGGCCGAAGGGACAGAACTACCTACAATGAGCAGTTCTTC
few	.	TRBV28	TRBJ1-6	CASRPGQNNSPLHF	TGTGCCAGCAGGCCGGGACAAAATAATTCACCCCTCCACTTT
.	.	TRBV5-1	TRBJ1-3	CASSLQRVGSGNTIYF	TGCGCCAGCAGCTTGCAGAGGGTCGGCTCTGGAAACACCATATATTTT
.	.	TRBV9	TRBJ1-4	CASSLGGNDEKLFF	TGTGCCAGCAGCTTGGGAGGAAATGATGAAAAACTGTTTTTT
.	TRBD2	TRBV6-1	TRBJ2-3	CASSDGGAWDTQYF	TGTGCCAGCAGTGACGGGGGGGCGTGGGATACGCAGTATTTT
.	.	TRBV6-1	TRBJ1-5	CASSVRAGVREPQHF	TGTGCCAGCAGCGTCAGGGCGGGGGTTAGAGAGCCCCAGCATTTT
.	.	TRBV7-2	TRBJ1-1	CASSQWTEAFF	TGTGCCAGCAGCCAGTGGACTGAAGCTTTCTTT
.	TRBD1	TRBV5-1	TRBJ2-3	CASSTTTGLTDTQYF	TGCGCCAGCAGCACCACGACAGGGCTCACAGATACGCAGTATTTT
once	TRBD1	TRBV7-9	TRBJ1-5	CANSLPGQGIQPQHF	TGTGCCAACAGCTTGCCGGGACAGGGAATTCAGCCCCAGCATTTT
.	TRBD2	TRBV27	TRBJ2-3	CASSLRGGTDTQYF	TGTGCCAGCAGTTTGCGGGGGGGGACAGATACGCAGTATTTT
.	TRBD1	TRBV5-8	TRBJ1-2	CASSLNSGAQGIWYGYTF	TGTGCCAGCAGTTTAAATAGCGGGGCACAGGGGATTTGGTATGGCTACACCTTC
.	.	TRBV4-2	TRBJ2-6	CASSQDSISGANVLTF	TGTGCCAGCAGCCAAGATAGCATCTCTGGGGCCAACGTCCTGACTTTC
.	TRBD2	TRBV5-1	TRBJ2-1	CASKLEGGGAFEQFF	TGCGCCAGCAAACTAGAAGGCGGGGGGGCCTTCGAGCAGTTCTTC
once	TRBD1	TRBV6-1	TRBJ1-1	CASNRQGVAFF	TGTGCCAGCAACCGACAGGGAGTTGCTTTCTTT
.	TRBD1	TRBV5-1	TRBJ1-2	CASSPTGTGVDGYTF	TGCGCCAGCAGCCCCACCGGGACAGGGGTTGATGGCTACACCTTC
.	.	TRBV7-2	TRBJ1-5	CASSSDRTNQPQHF	TGTGCCAGCAGCAGTGACAGGACCAATCAGCCCCAGCATTTT
once	.	TRBV5-8	TRBJ2-7	CASRRRRSSYEQYF	TGTGCCAGCCGGAGGAGGAGGAGCTCCTACGAGCAGTACTTC
once	.	TRBV12-2	TRBJ1-2	CASRLAQEGVYGYTF	TGTGCAAGTCGCTTAGCGCAGGAGGGTGTGTATGGCTACACCTTC
.	TRBD2	TRBV5-5	TRBJ2-4	CASSSWGGNIQYF	TGTGCCAGCAGCTCGTGGGGAGGGAACATTCAGTACTTC
.	.	TRBV19	TRBJ1-5	CASSIDGLLNSNQPQHF	TGTGCCAGTAGTATAGATGGACTTCTAAATAGCAATCAGCCCCAGCATTTT
.	TRBD2	TRBV19	TRBJ2-1	CASSIPLAGGPTFGEQFF	TGTGCCAGTAGTATCCCACTAGCGGGGGGTCCTACATTCGGTGAGCAGTTCTTC
.	.	TRBV18	TRBJ1-3	CASSPRSRDLTDTIYF	TGTGCCAGCTCACCGCGGTCCCGGGACTTAACAGACACCATATATTTT
.	TRBD2	TRBV10-3	TRBJ2-3	CAIRGLAGGPTDTQYF	TGTGCCATCAGGGGTCTAGCGGGGGGGCCCACAGATACGCAGTATTTT
once	TRBD1	TRBV10-3	TRBJ1-2	CAISDGLTGNYGYTF	TGTGCCATCAGTGATGGTTTGACAGGGAACTATGGCTACACCTTC
few	TRBD1	TRBV11-2	TRBJ2-7	CASSRDRSYEQYF	TGTGCCAGCAGCCGGGACAGGTCCTACGAGCAGTACTTC
.	.	TRBV2	TRBJ1-1	CASSAIITRSRTEGTEAFF	TGTGCCAGCAGTGCGATTATTACTAGGAGCAGAACCGAGGGCACTGAAGCTTTCTTT
few	TRBD1	TRBV5-4	TRBJ2-7	CASSLDWGQDEQYF	TGTGCCAGCAGCTTGGATTGGGGACAGGACGAGCAGTACTTC
.	TRBD1	TRBV2	TRBJ1-1	CASSLDREAAHTEAFF	TGTGCCAGCAGTTTGGACAGGGAGGCTGCGCACACTGAAGCTTTCTTT
.	.	TRBV6-1	TRBJ2-1	CASSDPPGDEQFF	TGTGCCAGCAGTGATCCGCCGGGGGATGAGCAGTTCTTC
.	TRBD1	TRBV2	TRBJ1-1	CASSQQGSWSEAFF	TGTGCCAGCAGCCAACAGGGGAGTTGGTCTGAAGCTTTCTTT
.	.	TRBV12-5	TRBJ1-5	CASGLRGGIHQPQHF	TGTGCTAGTGGTTTACGCGGGGGCATCCATCAGCCCCAGCATTTT
.	.	TRBV6-1	TRBJ2-7	CASSEVGEPLSYEQYF	TGTGCCAGCAGTGAGGTCGGGGAGCCTCTTTCCTACGAGCAGTACTTC
.	.	TRBV5-1	TRBJ1-1	CASRLADSNTEAFF	TGCGCCAGCAGGTTGGCAGATTCGAACACTGAAGCTTTCTTT
.	.	TRBV18	TRBJ1-1	CASSPYQVSTEAFF	TGTGCCAGCTCACCATATCAGGTTTCGACTGAAGCTTTCTTT
few	TRBD1	TRBV6-6	TRBJ2-7	CASSYDPGGYEQYF	TGTGCCAGCAGTTACGACCCAGGGGGCTACGAGCAGTACTTC
.	TRBD1	TRBV29-1	TRBJ2-5	CSIVSGGQETQYF	TGCAGCATTGTATCAGGGGGCCAAGAGACCCAGTACTTC
few	.	TRBV11-2	TRBJ2-7	CASSGSQGLWDEQYF	TGTGCCAGCAGCGGTAGCCAGGGACTCTGGGACGAGCAGTACTTC
.	TRBD1	TRBV9	TRBJ2-7	CASSQGQGTYEQYF	TGTGCCAGCAGCCAAGGACAGGGGACCTACGAGCAGTACTTC
.	TRBD2	TRBV30	TRBJ2-2	CAHNGGLPHTGELFF	TGTGCCCATAATGGGGGACTACCACACACCGGGGAGCTGTTTTTT
once	.	TRBV5-1	TRBJ1-1	CASSYPGKAEAFF	TGCGCCAGCAGCTACCCAGGGAAGGCTGAAGCTTTCTTT
.	TRBD1	TRBV25-1	TRBJ2-1	CASSESSSTWGQGKGQFF	TGTGCCAGCAGTGAATCCAGTTCTACCTGGGGACAGGGGAAGGGGCAGTTCTTC